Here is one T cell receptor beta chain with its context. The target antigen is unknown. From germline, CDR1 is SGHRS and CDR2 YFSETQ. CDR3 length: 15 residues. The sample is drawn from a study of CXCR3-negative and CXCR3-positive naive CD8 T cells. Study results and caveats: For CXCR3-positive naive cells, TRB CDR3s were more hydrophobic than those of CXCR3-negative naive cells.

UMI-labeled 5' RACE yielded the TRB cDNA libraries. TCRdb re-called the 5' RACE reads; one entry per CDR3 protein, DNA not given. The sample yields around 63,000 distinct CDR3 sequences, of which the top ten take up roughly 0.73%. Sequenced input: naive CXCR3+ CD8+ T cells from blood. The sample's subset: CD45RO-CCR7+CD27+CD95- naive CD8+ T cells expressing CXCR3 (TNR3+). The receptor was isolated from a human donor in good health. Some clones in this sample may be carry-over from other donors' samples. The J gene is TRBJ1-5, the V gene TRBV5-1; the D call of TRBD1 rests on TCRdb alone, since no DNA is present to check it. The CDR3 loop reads CASSLGQGYNQPQHF.